This T cell receptor beta chain emerged from a study of T cell repertoires in cytomegalovirus infection. The overall study: Selection of CMV epitopes for the study included recently identified HLA-C-restricted and well-studied HLA-B-restricted ones. Public TCR beta signatures indicated both CMV infection and matching HLA type.

Study-wide findings and caveats: There were HLA-C-restricted CMV-specific TCR beta clonotypes dominating the ex vivo response.

The V and J ends lost 9 bases and 1 base respectively, with 18 bases between them. CDR3 length: 15 amino acids. CDR1 is KGHDR, CDR2 SFDVKD, per germline. This clonotype was counted only a few times. Its antigen is currently unknown. Via MiXCR, TCRdb re-called the reads, giving one row per CDR3 protein. The sample shows about 37,000 distinct CDR3 sequences, roughly half of them seen only once. This chain uses TRBV24-1 with TRBJ2-7; D is tentatively TRBD1 or TRBD2 (5 bases each). The receptor was isolated from a human donor in good health (CMV status not recorded). Some clones in this sample may be carry-over from other donors' samples. Here the sequenced sample was CD8+ T cells from cultured PBMCs, taken from culture after CMV antigen stimulation. The CDR3 here is CATPGGGRISYEQYF. CDR3 coding DNA: TGTGCCACCCCGGGTGGGGGAAGGATTTCCTACGAGCAGTACTTC.